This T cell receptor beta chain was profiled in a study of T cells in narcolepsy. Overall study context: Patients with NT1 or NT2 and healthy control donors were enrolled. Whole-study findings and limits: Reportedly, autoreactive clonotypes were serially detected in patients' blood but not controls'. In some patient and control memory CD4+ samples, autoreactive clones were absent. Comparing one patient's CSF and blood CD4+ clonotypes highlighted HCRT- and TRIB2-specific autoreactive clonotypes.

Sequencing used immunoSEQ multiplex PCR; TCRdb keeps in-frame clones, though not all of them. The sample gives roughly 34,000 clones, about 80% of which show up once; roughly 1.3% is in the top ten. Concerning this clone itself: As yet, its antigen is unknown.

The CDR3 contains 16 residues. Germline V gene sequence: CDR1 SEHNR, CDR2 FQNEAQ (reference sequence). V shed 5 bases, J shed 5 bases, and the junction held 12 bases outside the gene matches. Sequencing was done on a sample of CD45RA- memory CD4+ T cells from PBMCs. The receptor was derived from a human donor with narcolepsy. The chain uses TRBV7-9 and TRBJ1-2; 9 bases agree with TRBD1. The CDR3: CASSPDRGRMGYGYTF. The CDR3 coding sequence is TGTGCCAGCAGCCCGGACAGGGGAAGAATGGGGTATGGCTACACCTTC.